This T cell receptor (beta chain) is from a study of T cell clonotyping in hematopoietic cell transplantation (dated by TCRdb to the early 2020s). At the level of the whole study: Recipient samples taken before transplant were obtained following cytoreduction. The study collected more than 120 blood samples from approximately 32 consecutive transplant recipients and their related donors. Recruitment of patients ran from late 2015 to early 2017, and follow-up continued until late 2020 or until death. What the authors observed across the whole study: Only a small fraction of recipient repertoires overlapped donor repertoires, with over 95% appearing de novo at the given depth. The sample size was limited, and because cells were not sorted, the contributions of CD4 and CD8 repertoires could not be separated. Recipient TCR diversity fell after transplant, with pathologically expanded clonotypes rising progressively from day 30 to day 180. Inverse Simpson Index values from donors and from recipients before transplant predicted broader TCR repertoire diversity after transplant.

CDR1 and CDR2 are drawn from the germline V gene (reference sequence): LNHDA, SQIVND. The CDR3 covers 17 residues, taking in both the cysteine and the phenylalanine. Left in the record is the CDR3 DNA by itself, 51 bases read in frame from the first base. The germline V and J ends show losses of 2 bases and 6 bases respectively, and no gene match explains 11 bases of the junction. What the time point label conveys for this sample: recipient sample about 28 days before transplant, after cytoreduction. Blood samples were obtained from recipients approximately 28 days before transplant and at days 30, 100 and 180 after transplant. Nuclei Lysis Solution was used to extract genomic DNA from fresh or cryopreserved unfractionated peripheral blood mononuclear cells. As for this clone: It lacks a known antigen. Per-base qualities were not stored, and no clone one base away is much larger.

With the immunoSEQ assay, which is a bias-controlled multiplex PCR relying on V- and J-specific primers, TCR beta CDR3 regions were amplified from genomic DNA. In a second PCR step, the CDR3 amplicons were tagged with a proprietary barcode plus Illumina adapter sequences. An Illumina MiSeq instrument was used to sequence the CDR3 libraries. As for the original processing: Export and quality control were done with immunoSEQ Analyzer 3.0, while downstream analyses used R Bioconductor and Immunarch. Repertoire metrics were calculated using only productive rearrangements within the normalized downsampled data set. In the normalized cohort, clonotypes with more than 5 templates were defined as pathologically expanded. The Inverse Simpson Index served as the measure of repertoire diversity. To capture all clonotypes, the CMV-specificity analyses were run on the non-normalized data set. Not all clones reach the TCRdb copy of this immuneACCESS table, which keeps in-frame sequences only. Checked studies attribute under half of the gap to unresolved V genes and leave the rest unexplained. For V, J and clone size, that table is used; D and trimming come from the DNA. Across this sample there are tens of thousands of clones, with roughly 85% seen only once. Approximately 3% of the sample lies in the top ten.

This clonotype was sampled from a man aged 55 to 70 with acute myeloid leukemia. Some clones in this sample may be carry-over from other donors' samples. The material was peripheral blood mononuclear cells, obtained before stem cell transplant. Recombination linked TRBV19 to TRBJ2-1, with TRBD2 matching 9 junction bases. The base sequence is TGTGCCAGTAGTATATCAGCGAGCGGGGGGATTGCCAATGAGCAGTTCTTC. This translates into CASSISASGGIANEQFF.